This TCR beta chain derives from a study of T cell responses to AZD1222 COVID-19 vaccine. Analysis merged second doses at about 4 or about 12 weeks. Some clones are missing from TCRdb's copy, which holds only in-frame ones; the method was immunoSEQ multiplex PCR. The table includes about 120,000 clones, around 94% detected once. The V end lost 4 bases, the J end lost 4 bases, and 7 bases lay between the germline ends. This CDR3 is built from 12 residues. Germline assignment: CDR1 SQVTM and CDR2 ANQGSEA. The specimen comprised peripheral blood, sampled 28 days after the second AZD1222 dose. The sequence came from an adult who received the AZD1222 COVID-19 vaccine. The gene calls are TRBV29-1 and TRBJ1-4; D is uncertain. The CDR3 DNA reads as TGCAGCGTTGGGTACCGTAATGAAAAACTGTTTTTT. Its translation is CSVGYRNEKLFF.